This T cell receptor beta chain was documented in a study of cytomegalovirus exposure and HLA in healthy donors. Study-level background: Tens of millions of unique TCRs from HLA-typed donors were held in an early release of data.

The primer mix had 60 Vbeta and 13 Jbeta primers. Method: immunoSEQ multiplex PCR; TCRdb's copy keeps in-frame clones and lacks some. The table has 150,000 to 200,000 clones, 80% seen once; the top ten hold over 8%. As to this clone: Its antigen is undetermined.

All donors participated as healthy donors of bone marrow. Trimming removed 5 bases from V and 5 bases from J; junction bases left unmatched: 25. The CDR3 totals 20 residues. Germline V lookup: CDR1 MNHEY, CDR2 SMNVEV (reference sequence). Whole-study results and caveats: Presence/absence comparisons presumed near-even sequencing depth among donors. DRB1 showed the most TCR associations and HLA-C the fewest in a later analysis, as rates varied by HLA locus.

This TCR came from a man aged 18 to 29 in good health and CMV-seropositive. Sequencing used PBMCs. The chain links TRBV27 to TRBJ2-5; 8 bases match TRBD2. This CDR3 is CASSSRLPGLVGGRRETQYF. The CDR3 nucleotides read TGTGCCAGCAGTAGCCGTCTACCGGGACTAGTGGGGGGGCGTCGGGAGACCCAGTACTTC.